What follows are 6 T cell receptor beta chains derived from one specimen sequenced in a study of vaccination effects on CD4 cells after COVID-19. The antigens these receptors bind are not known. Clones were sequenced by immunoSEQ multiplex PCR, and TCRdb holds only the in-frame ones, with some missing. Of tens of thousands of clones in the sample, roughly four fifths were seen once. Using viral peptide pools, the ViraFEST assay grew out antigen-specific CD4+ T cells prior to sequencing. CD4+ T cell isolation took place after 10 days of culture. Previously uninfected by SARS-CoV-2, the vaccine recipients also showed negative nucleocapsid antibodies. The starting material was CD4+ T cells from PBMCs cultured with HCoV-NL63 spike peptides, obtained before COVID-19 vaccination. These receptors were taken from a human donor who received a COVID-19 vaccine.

DNA for the CDR3: TGTGCCATCAGTGAGTCTACCGGGGGAGGGAACACTGAAGCTTTCTTT. The encoded protein is CAISESTGGGNTEAFF. V gene TRBV10-3 combines with J gene TRBJ1-1; a weak D match, TRBD1 (5 bases). V was trimmed by 0 bases and J by 1 base, leaving 12 bases between them. The CDR3 contains 16 residues. Germline V gene lookup returns CDR1 ENHRY and CDR2 SYGVKD.

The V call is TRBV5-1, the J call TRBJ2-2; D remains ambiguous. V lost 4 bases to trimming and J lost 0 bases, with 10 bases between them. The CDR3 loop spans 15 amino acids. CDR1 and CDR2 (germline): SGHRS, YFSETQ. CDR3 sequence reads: CASSPVGSNTGELFF. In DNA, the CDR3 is TGCGCCAGCAGCCCGGTAGGGTCGAACACCGGGGAGCTGTTTTTT.

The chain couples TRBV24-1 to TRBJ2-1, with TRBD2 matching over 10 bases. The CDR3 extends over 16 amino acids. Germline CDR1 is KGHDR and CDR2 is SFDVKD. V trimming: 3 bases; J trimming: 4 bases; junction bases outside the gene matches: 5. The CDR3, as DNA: TGTGCCACCAGTGATCGTAGCGGGGGGTCGTACAATGAGCAGTTCTTC. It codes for CATSDRSGGSYNEQFF.

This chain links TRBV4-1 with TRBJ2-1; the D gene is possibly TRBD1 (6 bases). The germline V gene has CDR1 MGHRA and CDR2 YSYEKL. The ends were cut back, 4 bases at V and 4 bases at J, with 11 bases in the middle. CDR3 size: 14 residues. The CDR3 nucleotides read TGCGCCAGCAGCCGAGAACAGGGTTACAATGAGCAGTTCTTC. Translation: CASSREQGYNEQFF.

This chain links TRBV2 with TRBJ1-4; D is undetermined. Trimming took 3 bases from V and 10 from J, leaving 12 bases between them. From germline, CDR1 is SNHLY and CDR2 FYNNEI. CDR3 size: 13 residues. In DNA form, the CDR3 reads TGTGCCAGCAGTGACTTACACCGGGGAAAACTGTTTTTT. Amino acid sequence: CASSDLHRGKLFF.

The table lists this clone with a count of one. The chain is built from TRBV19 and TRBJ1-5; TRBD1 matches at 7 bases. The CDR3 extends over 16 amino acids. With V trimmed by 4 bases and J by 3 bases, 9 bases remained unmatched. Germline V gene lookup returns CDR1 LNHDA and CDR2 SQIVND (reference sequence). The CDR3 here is CASSTRRGMDNQPQHF. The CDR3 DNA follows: TGTGCCAGTAGTACACGCAGGGGGATGGACAATCAGCCCCAGCATTTT.